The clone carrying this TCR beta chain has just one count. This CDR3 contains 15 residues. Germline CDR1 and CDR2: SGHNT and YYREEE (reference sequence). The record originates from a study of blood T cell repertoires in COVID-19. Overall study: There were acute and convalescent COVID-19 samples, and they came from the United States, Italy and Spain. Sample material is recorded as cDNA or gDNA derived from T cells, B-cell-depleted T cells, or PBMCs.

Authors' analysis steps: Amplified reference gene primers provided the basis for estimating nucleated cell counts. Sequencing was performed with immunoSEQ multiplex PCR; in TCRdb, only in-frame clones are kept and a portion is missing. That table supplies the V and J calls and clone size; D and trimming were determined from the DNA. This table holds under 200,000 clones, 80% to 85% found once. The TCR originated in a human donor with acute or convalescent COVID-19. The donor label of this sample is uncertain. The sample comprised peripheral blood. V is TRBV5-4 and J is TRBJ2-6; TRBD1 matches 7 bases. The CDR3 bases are TGTACGGTACAGGGGCCCTACTCTGGGGCCAACGTCCTGACTTTC. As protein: CTVQGPYSGANVLTF.